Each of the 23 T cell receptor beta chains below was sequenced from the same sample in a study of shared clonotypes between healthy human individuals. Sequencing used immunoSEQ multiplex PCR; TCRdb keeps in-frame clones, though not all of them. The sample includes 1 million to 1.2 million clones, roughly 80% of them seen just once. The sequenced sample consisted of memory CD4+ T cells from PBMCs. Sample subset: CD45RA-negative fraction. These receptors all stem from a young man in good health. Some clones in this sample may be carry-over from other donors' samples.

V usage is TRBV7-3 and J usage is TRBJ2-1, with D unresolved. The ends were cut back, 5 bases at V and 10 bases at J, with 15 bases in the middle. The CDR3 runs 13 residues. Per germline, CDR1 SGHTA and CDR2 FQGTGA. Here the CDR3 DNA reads TGTGCCAGCAGCCCGACCGAGGTCGGGGAGCAGTTCTTC. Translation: CASSPTEVGEQFF.

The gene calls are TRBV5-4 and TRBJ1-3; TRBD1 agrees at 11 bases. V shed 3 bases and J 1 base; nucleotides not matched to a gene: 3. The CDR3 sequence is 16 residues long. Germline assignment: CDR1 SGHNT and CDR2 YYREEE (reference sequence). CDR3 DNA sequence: TGTGCCAGCAGCTCTGGACAGGGGGCTTCTGGAAACACCATATATTTT. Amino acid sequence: CASSSGQGASGNTIYF.

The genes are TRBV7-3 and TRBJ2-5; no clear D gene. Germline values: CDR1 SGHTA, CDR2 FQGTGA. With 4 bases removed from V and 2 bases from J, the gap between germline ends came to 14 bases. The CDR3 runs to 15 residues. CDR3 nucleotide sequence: TGTGCCAGCAGCTCCCTCCCAGAATCACAAGAGACCCAGTACTTC. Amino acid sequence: CASSSLPESQETQYF.

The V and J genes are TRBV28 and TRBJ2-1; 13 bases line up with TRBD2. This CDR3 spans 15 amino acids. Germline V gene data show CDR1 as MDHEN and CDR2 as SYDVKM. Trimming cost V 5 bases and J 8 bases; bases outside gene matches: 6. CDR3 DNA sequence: TGTGCCAGCAGTCGGACTAGCGGGAGTTCCTATGAGCAGTTCTTC. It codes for CASSRTSGSSYEQFF.

This CDR3 is CASSTGQGEASGYTF. In DNA form, the CDR3 reads TGCGCCAGCAGCACCGGACAGGGGGAAGCTAGTGGCTACACCTTC. The chain is built from TRBV5-1 and TRBJ1-2; 10 positions agree with TRBD1. CDR3 size: 15 residues. The junction had 10 bases not matched to a gene; V was cut back by 4 bases and J by 7 bases. Per the germline V gene, CDR1 is SGHRS and CDR2 is YFSETQ. Together with reference TRBV5-1 and TRBJ1-2, the CDR3 gives the full variable domain: KAGVTQTPRYLIKTRGQQVTLSCSPISGHRSVSWYQQTPGQGLQFLFEYFSETQRNKGNFPGRFSGRQFSNSRSEMNVSTLELGDSALYLCASSTGQGEASGYTFGSGTRLTVV.

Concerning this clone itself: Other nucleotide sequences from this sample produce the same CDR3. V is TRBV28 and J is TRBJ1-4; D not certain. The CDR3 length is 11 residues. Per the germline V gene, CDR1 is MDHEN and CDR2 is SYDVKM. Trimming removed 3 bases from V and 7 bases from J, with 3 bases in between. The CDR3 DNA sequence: TGTGCCAGCAGTTTGAGTGAAAAACTGTTTTTT. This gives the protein CASSLSEKLFF.

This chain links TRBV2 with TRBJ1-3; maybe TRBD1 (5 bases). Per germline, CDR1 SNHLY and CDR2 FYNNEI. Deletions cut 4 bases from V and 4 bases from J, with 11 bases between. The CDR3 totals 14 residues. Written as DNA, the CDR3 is TGTGCCAGCAGTGCGGGGGGAGGAGGAAACACCATATATTTT. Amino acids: CASSAGGGGNTIYF.

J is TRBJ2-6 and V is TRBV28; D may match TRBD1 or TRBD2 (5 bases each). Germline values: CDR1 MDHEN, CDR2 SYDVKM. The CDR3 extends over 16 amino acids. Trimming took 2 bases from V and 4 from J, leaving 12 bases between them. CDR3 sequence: CASSLGAGAGANVLTF. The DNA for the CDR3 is TGTGCCAGCAGTTTAGGTGCCGGGGCGGGGGCCAACGTCCTGACTTTC.

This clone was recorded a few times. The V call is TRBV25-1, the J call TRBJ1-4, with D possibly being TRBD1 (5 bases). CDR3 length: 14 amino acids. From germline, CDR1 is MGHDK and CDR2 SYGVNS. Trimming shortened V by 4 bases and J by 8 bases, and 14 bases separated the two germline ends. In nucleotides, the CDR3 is TGTGCCAGCAGTGTTTCCGGGACGAGGGAAAAACTGTTTTTT. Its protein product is CASSVSGTREKLFF.

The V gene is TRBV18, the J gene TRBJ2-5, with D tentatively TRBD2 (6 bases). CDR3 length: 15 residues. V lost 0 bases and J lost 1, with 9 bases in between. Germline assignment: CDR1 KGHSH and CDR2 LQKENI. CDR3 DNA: TGTGCCAGCTCACCACCCGCGGGGTCCCAAGAGACCCAGTACTTC. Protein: CASSPPAGSQETQYF. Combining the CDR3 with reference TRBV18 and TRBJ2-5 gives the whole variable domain NAGVMQNPRHLVRRRGQEARLRCSPMKGHSHVYWYRQLPEEGLKFMVYLQKENIIDESGMPKERFSAEFPKEGPSILRIQQVVRGDSAAYFCASSPPAGSQETQYFGPGTRLLVL.

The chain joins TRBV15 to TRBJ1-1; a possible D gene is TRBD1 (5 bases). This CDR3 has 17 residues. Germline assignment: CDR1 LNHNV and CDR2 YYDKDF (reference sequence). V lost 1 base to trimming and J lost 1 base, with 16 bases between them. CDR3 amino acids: CATSRGQWQGSNTEAFF. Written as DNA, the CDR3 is TGTGCCACCAGCAGAGGTCAATGGCAGGGTTCGAACACTGAAGCTTTCTTT.

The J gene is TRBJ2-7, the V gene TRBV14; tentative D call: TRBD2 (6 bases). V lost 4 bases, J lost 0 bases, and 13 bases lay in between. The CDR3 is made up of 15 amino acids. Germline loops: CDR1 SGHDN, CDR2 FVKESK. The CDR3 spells CASSLGLLSSYEQYF. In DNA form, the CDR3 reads TGTGCCAGCAGCCTGGGACTTCTCAGCTCCTACGAGCAGTACTTC.

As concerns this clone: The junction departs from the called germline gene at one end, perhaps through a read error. The chain's CDR3 is CASSIGTGSGANVLTF. CDR3 in DNA: TGTGCCAGTAGTATAGGGACAGGGTCTGGCGCCAACGTCCTGACTTTC. The genes are TRBV19 and TRBJ2-6, with 8 bases aligning to TRBD1. Germline V gene lookup returns CDR1 LNHDA and CDR2 SQIVND (reference sequence). The CDR3 runs 16 residues. Full variable domain (remainder filled in from reference TRBV19 and TRBJ2-6): DGGITQSPKYLFRKEGQNVTLSCEQNLNHDAMYWYRQDPGQGLRLIYYSQIVNDFQKGDIAEGYSVSREKKESFPLTVTSAQKNPTAFYLCASSIGTGSGANVLTFGAGSRLTVL.

CDR3 DNA: TGCGCCAGCAGCTTGGGTCAGCTTTACAATGAGCAGTTCTTC. Translating gives CASSLGQLYNEQFF. This chain links TRBV5-1 with TRBJ2-1; no definite D call. CDR3 length: 14 residues. CDR1 is SGHRS and CDR2 is YFSETQ in the germline V gene. Trimming took 0 bases from V and 4 from J, leaving 8 bases between them.

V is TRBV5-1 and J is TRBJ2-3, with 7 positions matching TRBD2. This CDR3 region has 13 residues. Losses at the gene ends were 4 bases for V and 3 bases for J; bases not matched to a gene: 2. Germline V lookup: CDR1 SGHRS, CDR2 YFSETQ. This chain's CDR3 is CASSPSGTDTQYF. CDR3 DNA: TGCGCCAGCAGCCCTAGCGGAACAGATACGCAGTATTTT.

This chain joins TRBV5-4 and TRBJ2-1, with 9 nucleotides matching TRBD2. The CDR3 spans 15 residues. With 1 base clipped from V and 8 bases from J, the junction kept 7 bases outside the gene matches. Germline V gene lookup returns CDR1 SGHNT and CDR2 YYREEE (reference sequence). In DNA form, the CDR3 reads TGTGCCAGCAGCTTGAGGCTAGCGGGAAGAGATGAGCAGTTCTTC. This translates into CASSLRLAGRDEQFF.

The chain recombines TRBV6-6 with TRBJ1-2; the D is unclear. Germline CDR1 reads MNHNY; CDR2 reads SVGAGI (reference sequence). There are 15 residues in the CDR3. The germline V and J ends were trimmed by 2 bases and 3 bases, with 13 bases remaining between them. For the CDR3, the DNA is TGTGCCAGCAGTTACGGCTCGGGAGATGACTATGGCTACACCTTC. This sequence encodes CASSYGSGDDYGYTF.

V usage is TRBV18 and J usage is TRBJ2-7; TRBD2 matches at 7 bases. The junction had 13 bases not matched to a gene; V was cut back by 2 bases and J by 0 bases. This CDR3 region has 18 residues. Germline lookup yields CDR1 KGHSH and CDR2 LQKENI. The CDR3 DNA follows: TGTGCCAGCTCACCATCCCTTCCCTCCGCGGGAGTCTCCTACGAGCAGTACTTC. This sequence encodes CASSPSLPSAGVSYEQYF.

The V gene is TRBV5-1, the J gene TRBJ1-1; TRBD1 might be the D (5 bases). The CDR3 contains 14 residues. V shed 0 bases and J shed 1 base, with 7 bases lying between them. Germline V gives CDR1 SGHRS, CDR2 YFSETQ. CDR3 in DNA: TGCGCCAGCAGCTTGGTGGGGACGAACACTGAAGCTTTCTTT. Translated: CASSLVGTNTEAFF.

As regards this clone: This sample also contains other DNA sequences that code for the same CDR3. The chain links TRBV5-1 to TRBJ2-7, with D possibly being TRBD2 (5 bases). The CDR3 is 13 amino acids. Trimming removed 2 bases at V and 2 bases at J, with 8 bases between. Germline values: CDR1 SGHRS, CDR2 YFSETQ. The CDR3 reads CASSFAGTYEQYF. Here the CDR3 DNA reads TGCGCCAGCAGCTTTGCGGGTACCTACGAGCAGTACTTC.

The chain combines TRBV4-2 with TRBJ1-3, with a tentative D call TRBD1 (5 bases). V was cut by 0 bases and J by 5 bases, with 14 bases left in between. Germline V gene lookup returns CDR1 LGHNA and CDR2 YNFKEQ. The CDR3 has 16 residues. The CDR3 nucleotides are TGTGCCAGCAGCCAAGAAGTCCGGCAGGGCAGAAACACCATATATTTT. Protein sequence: CASSQEVRQGRNTIYF.

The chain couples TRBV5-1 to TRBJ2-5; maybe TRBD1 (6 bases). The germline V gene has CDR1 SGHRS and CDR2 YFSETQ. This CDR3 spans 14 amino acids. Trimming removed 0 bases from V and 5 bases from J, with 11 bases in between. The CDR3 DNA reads TGCGCCAGCAGCTTGGGGACAGTTGGCGAGACCCAGTACTTC. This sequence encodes CASSLGTVGETQYF.

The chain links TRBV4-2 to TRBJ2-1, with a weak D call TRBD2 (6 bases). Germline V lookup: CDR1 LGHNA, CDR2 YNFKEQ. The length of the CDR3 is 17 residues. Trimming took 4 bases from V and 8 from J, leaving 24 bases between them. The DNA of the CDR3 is TGTGCCAGCAGCCCCCGGGGTAGCGCCCGGGGGATGGATGAGCAGTTCTTC. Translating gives CASSPRGSARGMDEQFF.